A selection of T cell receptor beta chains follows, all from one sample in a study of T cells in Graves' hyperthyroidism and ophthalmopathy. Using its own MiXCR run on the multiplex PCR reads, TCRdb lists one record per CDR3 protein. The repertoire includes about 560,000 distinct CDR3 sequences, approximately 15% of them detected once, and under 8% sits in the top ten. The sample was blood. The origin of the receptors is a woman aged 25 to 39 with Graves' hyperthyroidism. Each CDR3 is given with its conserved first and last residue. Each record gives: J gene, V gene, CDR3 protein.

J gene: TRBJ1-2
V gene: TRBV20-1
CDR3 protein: CSARDTGQDYGYTF

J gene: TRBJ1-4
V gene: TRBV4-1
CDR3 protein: CASSQVGQGGREKLFF

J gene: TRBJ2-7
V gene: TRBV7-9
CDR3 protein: CASSLAGSLYEQYF

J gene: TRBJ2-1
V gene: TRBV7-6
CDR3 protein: CASSLGAGGTASYNEQFF

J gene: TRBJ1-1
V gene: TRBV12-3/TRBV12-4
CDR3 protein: CASTPGRIANTEAFF

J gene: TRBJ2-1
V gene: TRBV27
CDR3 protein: CASTLTGTSSYNEQFF

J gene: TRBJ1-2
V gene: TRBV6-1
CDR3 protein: CASSERGGDSYGYTF

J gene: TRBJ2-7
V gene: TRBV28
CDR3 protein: CASSETTVSILNF

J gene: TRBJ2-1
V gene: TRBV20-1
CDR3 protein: CSGTDRAGIFNEQFF

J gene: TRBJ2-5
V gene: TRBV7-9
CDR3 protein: CASSSQGGDRSQETQYF

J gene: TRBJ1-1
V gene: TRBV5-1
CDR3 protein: CASSTHTGTGNTEAFF

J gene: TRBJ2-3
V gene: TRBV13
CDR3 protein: CASSWNRPMDTQYF

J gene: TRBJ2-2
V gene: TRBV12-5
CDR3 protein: CAGGSFEGIASTGELFF

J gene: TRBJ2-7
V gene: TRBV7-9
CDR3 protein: CASSSGWGGRTDYEQYF

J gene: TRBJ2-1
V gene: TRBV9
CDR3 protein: CASSGNLNEQFF

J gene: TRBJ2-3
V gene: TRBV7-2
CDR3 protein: CASSLVGRGSTDTQYF

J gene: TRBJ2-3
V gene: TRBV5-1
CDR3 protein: CASRPGGSTDTQYF

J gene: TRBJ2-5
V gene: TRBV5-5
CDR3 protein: CASSDSRGQETQYF

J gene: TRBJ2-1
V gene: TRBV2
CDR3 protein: CASKATGGTPGYNEQFF

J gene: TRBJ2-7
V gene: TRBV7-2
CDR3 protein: CASSLALGADYEQYF

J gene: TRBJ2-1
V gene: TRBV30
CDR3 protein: CAWSLAGGSYNEQFF

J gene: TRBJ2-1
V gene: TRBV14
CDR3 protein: CASSQELAGANEQFF

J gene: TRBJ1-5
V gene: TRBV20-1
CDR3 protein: CSARTKTGQPQHF